The 18 T cell receptor beta chains presented below share a single source sample, sequenced in a study of blood T cell repertoires in COVID-19. Method: immunoSEQ multiplex PCR; TCRdb's copy keeps in-frame clones and lacks some. Among 150,000 or so clones listed, 75% to 90% were seen once. The sequencing input was peripheral blood. The receptors here all came from a woman between 55 and 75 years old with COVID-19, enrolled during active disease.

The rearrangement uses TRBV10-2 and TRBJ1-5; TRBD1 matches 8 bases. Germline lookup yields CDR1 WSHSY and CDR2 SAAADI. V was clipped by 6 bases and J by 2 bases; unmatched bases: 0. The CDR3 runs to 13 residues. CDR3 sequence reads: CASRDRGNQPQHF. CDR3 nucleotides: TGCGCCAGCAGGGACAGGGGCAATCAGCCCCAGCATTTT.

The V gene is TRBV25-1, the J gene TRBJ2-3; 8 bases match TRBD2. CDR1 MGHDK and CDR2 SYGVNS come from the germline V gene. The CDR3 runs to 16 residues. Trimming removed 2 bases from V and 5 bases from J; junction bases left unmatched: 9. CDR3 region: CASSEARGLVLDTQYF. The CDR3 DNA sequence: TGTGCCAGCAGTGAAGCCCGGGGACTAGTCTTAGATACGCAGTATTTT. Full variable domain (outside the CDR3, taken from reference TRBV25-1 and TRBJ2-3): EADIYQTPRYLVIGTGKKITLECSQTMGHDKMYWYQQDPGMELHLIHYSYGVNSTEKGDLSSESTVSRIRTEHFPLTLESARPSHTSQYLCASSEARGLVLDTQYFGPGTRLTVL.

The V call is TRBV16, the J call TRBJ2-3; 8 nucleotides match TRBD2. The V gene's germline CDR1 is KGHSY and CDR2 FQNENV. Trimming cost V 2 bases and J 0 bases; bases outside gene matches: 1. The CDR3 length is 15 residues. The CDR3 coding sequence is TGTGCCAGCAGCCAAGGGACTAGTAGCACAGATACGCAGTATTTT. This translates into CASSQGTSSTDTQYF.

This clone was observed once. J is TRBJ1-4 and V is TRBV15; 11 bases are shared with TRBD1. V lost 3 bases and J lost 6; bases outside the gene matches: 3. The CDR3 contains 15 residues. Germline V gives CDR1 LNHNV, CDR2 YYDKDF (reference sequence). The CDR3 spells CATSSRTGGHEKLFF. CDR3 nucleotide sequence: TGTGCCACCAGCAGTAGGACAGGGGGCCATGAAAAACTGTTTTTT.

V gene TRBV12-1 combines with J gene TRBJ1-1. TRBV12-1 constitutes a pseudogene. The CDR3 runs 14 residues. The CDR3 region has the DNA TGTGCCAGCTGGCGCCGGGAGGGGAACACTGAAGCTTTCTTT. It translates to CASWRREGNTEAFF.

The CDR3 loop reads CASSLGTVLSEQYF. In DNA form, the CDR3 reads TGTGCCAGCAGCTTAGGGACAGTACTGAGTGAGCAGTACTTC. The genes are TRBV11-1 and TRBJ2-7, with D possibly matching TRBD1 (6 bases). CDR1 and CDR2 from the germline V gene are SGHAT and FQDESV (reference sequence). Deletions cut 1 base from V and 7 bases from J, with 14 bases between. The CDR3 is 14 residues long.

V is TRBV10-3 and J is TRBJ2-3; possible D gene TRBD1, 5 bases. The CDR3 runs to 13 residues. Trimming removed 8 bases at V and 2 bases at J, with 11 bases between. Germline CDR1 and CDR2: ENHRY and SYGVKD. The CDR3 loop reads CAIGEQDTDTQYF. DNA of the CDR3: TGTGCCATCGGGGAACAGGACACAGATACGCAGTATTTT.

This clone was observed a handful of times. This chain uses TRBV11-2 with TRBJ1-5; D may be TRBD1 (5 bases). CDR3 size: 13 residues. CDR1 and CDR2 (germline): SGHAT, FQNNGV. Trimming removed 3 bases from V and 6 bases from J, with 9 bases in between. DNA for the CDR3: TGTGCCAGCAGCTTCCGGGGGAGTCAGCCCCAGCATTTT. Protein sequence: CASSFRGSQPQHF.

This chain links TRBV6-5 with TRBJ1-1; TRBD1 might be the D (5 bases). The CDR3 is 14 amino acids. CDR1 and CDR2 from the germline V gene are MNHEY and SVGAGI. The V end was cut by 0 bases, the J end by 4 bases, with 9 bases between. The CDR3 is CASSYSGGSTEAFF. The CDR3 DNA reads TGTGCCAGCAGTTACTCCGGGGGAAGCACTGAAGCTTTCTTT.

Concerning this clone: Distinct nucleotide sequences in the sample also encode this CDR3. V gene TRBV5-1 combines with J gene TRBJ1-2; maybe TRBD1 (6 bases). V shed 0 bases and J shed 6 bases, with 6 bases lying between them. The CDR3 is 12 amino acids. The germline gives CDR1 SGHRS, CDR2 YFSETQ. The CDR3 spells CASSLEGDGYTF. The CDR3 region has the DNA TGCGCCAGCAGCTTGGAGGGGGATGGCTACACCTTC.

This clone was found once. The rearrangement links TRBV21-1 to TRBJ1-4. TRBV21-1 is listed as a pseudogene. The CDR3 sequence is 15 residues long. CDR3 loop: CASSWWVSIGEKLFF. CDR3 DNA sequence: TGTGCCAGCAGCTGGTGGGTTAGCATCGGTGAAAAACTGTTTTTT.

This clone was observed once. The genes are TRBV19 and TRBJ1-3, with no clear D. Germline values: CDR1 LNHDA, CDR2 SQIVND (reference sequence). V was shortened by 2 bases and J by 0 bases, with 5 bases between the two germline ends. This CDR3 is built from 14 residues. CDR3: CASSIQVSGNTIYF. CDR3 nucleotide sequence: TGTGCCAGTAGTATACAGGTCTCTGGAAACACCATATATTTT.

The CDR3 here is CASSSDYRGRNYGYTF. CDR3 sequence (DNA): TGTGCCAGCTCATCGGATTACAGGGGCAGGAACTATGGCTACACCTTC. This chain connects TRBV18 to TRBJ1-2; TRBD1 matches 7 bases. This CDR3 has 16 residues. Trimming cost V 5 bases and J 2 bases; bases outside gene matches: 11. The germline CDR1 and CDR2 sequences are KGHSH and LQKENI.

This clone appeared once. V usage is TRBV5-1 and J usage is TRBJ2-3, with D possibly matching TRBD2 (6 bases). Trimming shortened V by 0 bases and J by 2 bases, and 10 bases separated the two germline ends. The CDR3 sequence is 15 residues long. The germline V gene has CDR1 SGHRS and CDR2 YFSETQ. The CDR3: CASSLVLAFTDTQYF. In nucleotides, the CDR3 is TGCGCCAGCAGCTTGGTTCTAGCGTTCACAGATACGCAGTATTTT.

The chain combines TRBV10-3 with TRBJ2-1; 8 nucleotides match TRBD2. With 8 bases clipped from V and 5 bases from J, the junction kept 8 bases outside the gene matches. The germline CDR1 and CDR2 sequences are ENHRY and SYGVKD. This CDR3 region has 14 residues. The DNA of the CDR3 is TGTGCCATCCGGTTCAGCGGGGGTAACAATGAGCAGTTCTTC. It encodes CAIRFSGGNNEQFF.

As to this clone: The same CDR3 also results from other DNA sequences found in this sample. The rearrangement uses TRBV30 and TRBJ1-1; TRBD1 matches at 7 bases. The length of the CDR3 is 13 residues. V gave up 4 bases and J gave up 2 bases; unmatched junction bases: 4. Germline V lookup: CDR1 GTSNPN, CDR2 SVGIG (reference sequence). The CDR3 spells CAWTGGFNTEAFF. DNA of the CDR3: TGTGCCTGGACAGGGGGGTTCAACACTGAAGCTTTCTTT.

This sequence joins TRBV5-6 and TRBJ1-5, with D possibly matching TRBD1 (5 bases). V was trimmed by 0 bases and J by 7 bases, leaving 17 bases between them. This CDR3 has 16 residues. Germline CDR1 SGHDT, CDR2 YYEEEE. The CDR3 spells CASSLGGGASGQPQHF. The CDR3 DNA sequence: TGTGCCAGCAGCTTGGGGGGCGGGGCATCGGGGCAGCCCCAGCATTTT.

The rearrangement joins TRBV6-5 to TRBJ1-2; D is perhaps TRBD1 (5 bases). The ends were cut back, 10 bases at V and 13 bases at J, with 19 bases in the middle. CDR3 size: 11 residues. Per the germline V gene, CDR1 is MNHEY and CDR2 is SVGAGI. In DNA form, the CDR3 reads TGTGCCACTATGGGGGGGATGGCCGGCACCTTC. This gives the protein CATMGGMAGTF.